This T cell receptor beta chain was observed in a study of post-analysis software for immune sequencing data. General study points: Multiple sclerosis was associated with a significant reduction in normalized Chao1 diversity relative to controls. Those samples that were prepared in the same batch co-clustered strongly by F measure. Four to six TRBV segments were more frequent in patients than controls; TRBV5-6, TRBV5-1 and TRBV20-1 belonged to this group.

As regards this clonotype: The antigen remains undetermined.

Trimming stripped 5 bases from V and 10 bases from J, with 15 bases between. This CDR3 is built from 13 residues. The library was made from cDNA and included unique molecular identifiers. Using its own MiXCR run on the PCR reads, TCRdb lists one record per CDR3 protein. Found here are some 690,000 distinct CDR3 sequences, approximately 59% of them singletons; the top ten hold 11%. The clonotype comes from a girl aged 2-15 years with multiple sclerosis. This chain joins TRBV12-3 or TRBV12-4 and TRBJ2-1, with D possibly TRBD1 on 5 matching bases. The sequenced sample consisted of blood. The DNA for the CDR3 is TGTGCCAGCAGTACAGGAATTAAAGGGGAGCAGTTCTTC. Translating it yields CASSTGIKGEQFF.